Sequencing of this T cell receptor beta chain was carried out in a study of T cell repertoires in ileal Crohn's disease. Overall study context: Every patient was operated on for stricturing (around 61%) or penetrating (roughly 39%) complications. MI samples are biopsies from the surgical specimen's proximal margin.

The time point here: proximal margin of the surgical specimen (macroscopically non-inflamed). After removal of 3 bases from V and 1 base from J, the junction contained 7 bases not matched to a gene. CDR3 length: 17 amino acids. Germline CDR1 and CDR2: MGHRA and YSYEKL. Only in-frame clones appear in the TCRdb table, and some are missing; sequencing was by immunoSEQ multiplex PCR. This table holds 450 to 650 clones, approximately 90% found once. This clone is termed hyperexpanded. Input material: ileal tissue. This chain connects TRBV4-1 to TRBJ2-4, with 9 bases identical to TRBD2. The TCR comes from an adult with Crohn's disease. The CDR3 region has the DNA TGCGCCAGCAGCCAGGAACCTAGCGGGGACGCCAAAAACATTCAGTACTTC. It encodes CASSQEPSGDAKNIQYF.